This T cell receptor (beta chain) was observed in a study of blood T cell repertoires in COVID-19. Study-wide context: Italy, Spain and the United States were the sources of the convalescent and acute COVID-19 samples. From T cells, B-cell-depleted T cells, or PBMCs came the material, which was cDNA or gDNA.

TCRdb's copy holds only in-frame clones and misses some; the assay was immunoSEQ multiplex PCR. The sample has about 43,000 clones; about four fifths are singletons. Germline CDR1 reads SQVTM; CDR2 reads ANQGSEA. The CDR3 runs 14 residues. V gave up 6 bases and J gave up 3 bases; unmatched junction bases: 7. The rearrangement links TRBV29-1 to TRBJ1-5, with TRBD1 matching 8 bases. The clonotype originates from a woman aged 60 to 75 with acute or convalescent COVID-19. The sequencing input was peripheral blood. The CDR3 here is CSVIGQGYNQPQHF. The DNA of the CDR3 is TGCAGCGTCATCGGACAGGGTTACAATCAGCCCCAGCATTTT.